This entry lists 17 T cell receptor beta chains sequenced from one sample in a study of blood T cell repertoires in COVID-19. TCRdb's copy holds only in-frame clones and misses some; the assay was immunoSEQ multiplex PCR. The sample lists over 100,000 clones, 87% occurring once. The specimen sequenced was peripheral blood. The receptors originated from a man in his fifties or sixties with active COVID-19.

This sequence joins TRBV5-1 and TRBJ2-3; 10 positions match TRBD2. CDR3 length: 17 residues. The V gene's germline CDR1 is SGHRS and CDR2 YFSETQ. V was clipped by 3 bases and J by 5 bases; unmatched bases: 12. CDR3 sequence: CASSSAGRTSGLDTQYF. Here the CDR3 DNA reads TGCGCCAGCAGCTCCGCGGGTCGGACTAGCGGATTAGATACGCAGTATTTT.

The rearrangement joins TRBV2 to TRBJ2-1, with TRBD2 identical over 8 bases. From germline, CDR1 is SNHLY and CDR2 FYNNEI. CDR3 length equals 13 residues. Unmatched junction bases numbered 10, after V lost 8 bases and J lost 10 bases. The CDR3 nucleotides are TGTGCCAGCGAAACGACACTAGCGGTGGAGCAGTTCTTC. Encoded protein: CASETTLAVEQFF.

The CDR3 is CASSTSGGKNEQFF. Here the CDR3 DNA reads TGTGCCAGCAGTACTAGCGGGGGGAAAAATGAGCAGTTCTTC. This chain connects TRBV6-4 to TRBJ2-1; 12 nucleotides align to TRBD2. Germline V gene sequence: CDR1 MRHNA, CDR2 SNTAGT. After removal of 5 bases from V and 7 bases from J, the junction contained 3 bases not matched to a gene. The CDR3 totals 14 residues.

This clone was counted only a few times. The chain couples TRBV9 to TRBJ1-6; D uncertain. CDR3 length: 14 residues. Trimming took 0 bases from V and 10 from J, leaving 11 bases between them. Germline V CDR1 and CDR2: SGDLS, YYNGEE. The CDR3 region is CASSVEGRRSPLHF. The CDR3 DNA sequence: TGTGCCAGCAGCGTAGAAGGCCGGAGGTCACCCCTCCACTTT.

This clone was detected once. This chain's CDR3 is CASSLGGTRGGYEQYF. The CDR3 DNA sequence: TGTGCCAGCAGCTTAGGGGGGACTCGCGGGGGGTACGAGCAGTACTTC. The chain combines TRBV7-2 with TRBJ2-7; 8 nucleotides agree with TRBD2. V lost 1 base to trimming and J lost 4 bases; unmatched junction nucleotides: 9. The germline CDR1 and CDR2 sequences are SGHTA and FQGNSA. The CDR3 is 16 residues long.

The chain is built from TRBV5-6 and TRBJ2-5; the match to TRBD1 covers 8 bases. The CDR3 loop spans 15 amino acids. V lost 1 base and J lost 4; bases outside the gene matches: 6. Germline-derived CDR1 and CDR2 are SGHDT and YYEEEE. The CDR3 DNA sequence: TGTGCCAGCAGCTTGCGGACAGGGATTGGAGAGACCCAGTACTTC. This encodes CASSLRTGIGETQYF.

This chain joins TRBV27 and TRBJ2-3; possibly TRBD2 for D (6 bases). V lost 5 bases and J 4 bases, leaving 19 bases between the germline ends. Germline CDR1 is MNHEY and CDR2 is SMNVEV (reference sequence). CDR3 length equals 16 residues. CDR3 region: CASSHPKGGVADTQYF. In DNA form, the CDR3 reads TGTGCCAGCAGTCACCCCAAGGGCGGGGTGGCAGATACGCAGTATTTT.

This clone was counted a single time. J is TRBJ1-6 and V is TRBV7-9; 9 bases are a match to TRBD1. The germline V gene has CDR1 SEHNR and CDR2 FQNEAQ (reference sequence). J lost 3 bases, V lost 2 bases, and 2 bases had no gene match. The CDR3 is made up of 16 amino acids. CDR3 bases: TGTGCCAGCAGCTTACTGGGACAGGGCTATAATTCACCCCTCCACTTT. Amino acids: CASSLLGQGYNSPLHF.

This clone was detected a few times. The CDR3 region is CASSLDRDYGYTF. The CDR3 DNA reads as TGTGCCAGCAGCTTGGACAGGGATTATGGCTACACCTTC. This chain connects TRBV5-4 to TRBJ1-2; TRBD1 might be the D (6 bases). The V end lost 0 bases, the J end lost 5 bases, and 8 bases lay between the germline ends. Germline V gene sequence: CDR1 SGHNT, CDR2 YYREEE (reference sequence). CDR3 length equals 13 residues.

The gene calls are TRBV6-6 and TRBJ2-7; D is ambiguous. CDR1 and CDR2 from the germline V gene are MNHNY and SVGAGI (reference sequence). The CDR3 covers 14 residues. Trimming shortened V by 6 bases and J by 0 bases, and 12 bases separated the two germline ends. The CDR3 coding sequence is TGTGCCAGCAGCAAAACGGGTTTCTCCTACGAGCAGTACTTC. Translated, it gives CASSKTGFSYEQYF.

This clone was recorded only once. This rearrangement joins TRBV19 to TRBJ2-2; 8 nucleotides agree with TRBD2. The CDR3 loop spans 15 amino acids. The J segment lost 3 bases and the V segment lost 7 bases, leaving 7 bases of the junction unmatched. Germline CDR1 reads LNHDA; CDR2 reads SQIVND (reference sequence). The CDR3, as DNA: TGTGCCAGTAAGGGCGGGGGGTCTTACACCGGGGAGCTGTTTTTT. Translated, it gives CASKGGGSYTGELFF.

The chain recombines TRBV6-5 with TRBJ2-7; weak D call: TRBD2 (6 bases). Germline values: CDR1 MNHEY, CDR2 SVGAGI. The CDR3 contains 12 residues. V shed 5 bases and J shed 5 bases, with 10 bases lying between them. CDR3 sequence: CASSRRGDEQYF. In nucleotides, the CDR3 is TGTGCCAGCAGTCGGAGGGGAGACGAGCAGTACTTC.

CDR3 DNA: TGTGCCAGCAGTTTGTTAACTGGAGAGACCCAGTACTTC. The encoded protein is CASSLLTGETQYF. This chain connects TRBV12-3 or TRBV12-4 to TRBJ2-5; D is unresolved. The V and J ends lost 3 bases and 4 bases respectively, with 9 bases between them. The CDR3 runs 13 residues.

The V gene is TRBV2, the J gene TRBJ2-5; D possibly corresponds to TRBD2 (7 bases). The CDR3 has 13 residues. The germline V and J ends were trimmed by 5 bases and 4 bases, with 11 bases remaining between them. Per germline, CDR1 SNHLY and CDR2 FYNNEI. The CDR3 region is CASSIRGGETQYF. CDR3 in DNA: TGTGCCAGCAGTATTAGGGGGGGAGAGACCCAGTACTTC.

V gene TRBV30 combines with J gene TRBJ1-3; D may be TRBD1 (6 bases). The germline V gene has CDR1 GTSNPN and CDR2 SVGIG (reference sequence). This CDR3 spans 14 amino acids. Trimming stripped 5 bases from V and 6 bases from J, with 17 bases between. The CDR3 sequence is CAWVPPGVQNTIYF. The CDR3 DNA sequence: TGTGCCTGGGTACCCCCAGGGGTACAAAACACCATATATTTT.

The chain uses TRBV6-5 and TRBJ1-5, with D uncertain. Trimming removed 6 bases at V and 5 bases at J, with 11 bases between. CDR3 length: 13 amino acids. CDR1 is MNHEY and CDR2 is SVGAGI in the germline V gene. The CDR3 region is CASRLGAHQPQHF. The CDR3 DNA reads TGTGCCAGCAGACTAGGCGCACATCAGCCCCAGCATTTT.

The rearrangement uses TRBV7-9 and TRBJ1-2; D is unclear. The CDR3 contains 13 residues. Trimming shortened V by 0 bases and J by 5 bases, and 7 bases separated the two germline ends. From germline, CDR1 is SEHNR and CDR2 FQNEAQ (reference sequence). CDR3 DNA: TGTGCCAGCAGCTTAGCACAGTCGTATGGCTACACCTTC. Translating it yields CASSLAQSYGYTF.